What follows describes a single TCR beta chain. From germline, CDR1 is MNHEY and CDR2 SMNVEV (reference sequence). The V and J ends lost 1 base and 0 bases respectively, with 9 bases between them. The CDR3 runs 16 residues. The data are from a study of cytomegalovirus exposure and HLA in healthy donors. The study ran its PCR with 60 Vbeta and 13 Jbeta primers. Some clones are missing from TCRdb's copy, which holds only in-frame ones; the method was immunoSEQ multiplex PCR. The sample holds 140,000 or so clones, around 10% seen once. Sequencing was done on a sample of PBMCs. The receptor comes from a male donor in good health and CMV-seronegative. This chain uses TRBV27 with TRBJ2-2; D is perhaps TRBD2 (5 bases). CDR3 amino acids: CASSLYGGSNTGELFF. For the CDR3, the DNA is TGTGCCAGCAGTTTATACGGCGGGTCGAACACCGGGGAGCTGTTTTTT.